These T cell receptor beta chains were read from a single sample in a study of graft-versus-host responses after intestinal transplantation. Method: immunoSEQ multiplex PCR; TCRdb's copy keeps in-frame clones and lacks some. The repertoire holds about 94,000 clones, with roughly nine tenths as singletons. Antigens for these TCRs are unknown. Specimen: unstimulated CD8+ T cells sorted from spleen or lymph node cells, collected before intestinal transplant. These receptors all stem from a human donor who received an intestinal transplant. Each CDR3 is given with its conserved first and last residue. A D gene is named only where the DNA matches it firmly. A row's size may be missing; if present it is once, few, many or a size class.

abundance: NA; d_gene: TRBD2; v_gene: TRBV11-2; j_gene: TRBJ2-7; CDR3aa: CASSLPGGRASSYEQYF; CDR3nt: TGTGCCAGCAGCCTGCCGGGAGGGAGGGCGAGCTCCTACGAGCAGTACTTC
abundance: NA; d_gene: NA; v_gene: TRBV5-6; j_gene: TRBJ2-1; CDR3aa: CASSSLQSGFYNEQFF; CDR3nt: TGTGCCAGCAGCTCCCTTCAATCAGGGTTCTACAATGAGCAGTTCTTC
abundance: NA; d_gene: NA; v_gene: TRBV29-1; j_gene: TRBJ2-2; CDR3aa: CSVRQFANTGELFF; CDR3nt: TGCAGCGTGAGACAGTTCGCGAACACCGGGGAGCTGTTTTTT
abundance: NA; d_gene: NA; v_gene: TRBV4-1; j_gene: TRBJ1-5; CDR3aa: CASSPRDSNQPQHF; CDR3nt: TGCGCCAGCAGCCCCCGCGATAGCAATCAGCCCCAGCATTTT
abundance: NA; d_gene: TRBD1; v_gene: TRBV11-1; j_gene: TRBJ2-3; CDR3aa: CASSSGQGGTDTQYF; CDR3nt: TGTGCCAGCAGCTCGGGACAGGGGGGCACAGATACGCAGTATTTT
abundance: once; d_gene: NA; v_gene: TRBV27; j_gene: TRBJ2-7; CDR3aa: CASSLSAFRSYEQYF; CDR3nt: TGTGCCAGCAGTTTATCGGCTTTCCGATCCTACGAGCAGTACTTC
abundance: NA; d_gene: TRBD1; v_gene: TRBV29-1; j_gene: TRBJ2-7; CDR3aa: CSVEGTGSGYEQYF; CDR3nt: TGCAGCGTTGAAGGGACAGGTTCTGGCTACGAGCAGTACTTC
abundance: NA; d_gene: NA; v_gene: TRBV7-6; j_gene: TRBJ2-7; CDR3aa: CASSPLRDSKQSEQYF; CDR3nt: TGTGCCAGCAGCCCGCTCAGGGATTCAAAGCAAAGCGAGCAGTACTTC
abundance: NA; d_gene: NA; v_gene: TRBV4-1; j_gene: TRBJ2-2; CDR3aa: CASSQPGLTGELFF; CDR3nt: TGCGCCAGCAGCCAGCCGGGACTCACCGGGGAGCTGTTTTTT
abundance: few; d_gene: TRBD1; v_gene: TRBV30; j_gene: TRBJ1-1; CDR3aa: CAWGGTDTEAFF; CDR3nt: TGTGCCTGGGGAGGGACAGACACTGAAGCTTTCTTT
abundance: NA; d_gene: NA; v_gene: TRBV29-1; j_gene: TRBJ1-1; CDR3aa: CSVVNPPGAFF; CDR3nt: TGCAGCGTTGTAAACCCCCCGGGGGCTTTCTTT
abundance: NA; d_gene: NA; v_gene: TRBV25-1; j_gene: TRBJ2-5; CDR3aa: CASSAREETQYF; CDR3nt: TGTGCCAGCAGTGCGAGAGAAGAGACCCAGTACTTC
abundance: NA; d_gene: TRBD1; v_gene: TRBV6-5; j_gene: TRBJ2-1; CDR3aa: CASSPGQGLFGQFF; CDR3nt: TGTGCCAGCAGTCCGGGACAGGGGTTATTTGGGCAGTTCTTC
abundance: NA; d_gene: TRBD1; v_gene: TRBV19; j_gene: TRBJ1-1; CDR3aa: CASWDREGIMNTEAFF; CDR3nt: TGTGCCAGCTGGGACAGGGAGGGAATTATGAACACTGAAGCTTTCTTT
abundance: NA; d_gene: NA; v_gene: TRBV11-2; j_gene: TRBJ1-1; CDR3aa: CASSLGQGTEAFF; CDR3nt: TGTGCCAGCAGCTTAGGGCAGGGGACTGAAGCTTTCTTT
abundance: NA; d_gene: NA; v_gene: TRBV4-1; j_gene: TRBJ2-1; CDR3aa: CASSQDRGPNFNNEQFF; CDR3nt: TGCGCCAGCAGCCAAGATCGGGGTCCGAACTTCAACAATGAGCAGTTCTTC
abundance: NA; d_gene: NA; v_gene: TRBV1; j_gene: TRBJ2-2; CDR3aa: CTSSSGTSGRDPNTGELFF; CDR3nt: TGCACCAGCAGTTCTGGGACTAGCGGGAGGGACCCGAACACCGGGGAGCTGTTTTTT
abundance: NA; d_gene: NA; v_gene: TRBV6-5; j_gene: TRBJ1-1; CDR3aa: CASQAGSNTEAFF; CDR3nt: TGTGCCAGCCAGGCAGGATCAAACACTGAAGCTTTCTTT
abundance: once; d_gene: TRBD2; v_gene: TRBV7-9; j_gene: TRBJ2-1; CDR3aa: CASREARTSGQNEQFF; CDR3nt: TGTGCCAGCAGGGAAGCCCGGACTAGCGGTCAAAATGAGCAGTTCTTC
abundance: NA; d_gene: NA; v_gene: TRBV4-2; j_gene: TRBJ2-5; CDR3aa: CASSQDGSASLSGIRETQYF; CDR3nt: TGTGCCAGCAGCCAAGATGGGTCGGCTAGCCTGTCGGGAATACGAGAGACCCAGTACTTC
abundance: NA; d_gene: TRBD2; v_gene: TRBV2; j_gene: TRBJ2-5; CDR3aa: CASSVGASGGLRETQYF; CDR3nt: TGTGCCAGCAGTGTTGGGGCTAGCGGGGGCCTCCGGGAGACCCAGTACTTC
abundance: NA; d_gene: TRBD2; v_gene: TRBV2; j_gene: TRBJ2-3; CDR3aa: CASTRLAGGQGTQYF; CDR3nt: TGTGCCAGCACCCGACTAGCGGGAGGGCAGGGTACGCAGTATTTT
abundance: NA; d_gene: NA; v_gene: TRBV7-6; j_gene: TRBJ2-2; CDR3aa: CASSPGLTGELFF; CDR3nt: TGTGCCAGCAGCCCAGGGTTGACCGGGGAGCTGTTTTTT
abundance: few; d_gene: NA; v_gene: TRBV30; j_gene: TRBJ1-1; CDR3aa: CAWEQVRNTEAFF; CDR3nt: TGTGCCTGGGAGCAGGTCCGGAACACTGAAGCTTTCTTT
abundance: once; d_gene: NA; v_gene: TRBV4-1; j_gene: TRBJ1-1; CDR3aa: CASSQHNQVEAFF; CDR3nt: TGCGCCAGCAGCCAACACAACCAGGTGGAAGCTTTCTTT
abundance: NA; d_gene: TRBD1; v_gene: TRBV6-5; j_gene: TRBJ1-1; CDR3aa: CASSPGQVTEAFF; CDR3nt: TGTGCCAGCAGCCCTGGACAGGTCACTGAAGCTTTCTTT
abundance: NA; d_gene: TRBD1; v_gene: TRBV4-1; j_gene: TRBJ2-7; CDR3aa: CASSQVPGQTYEQYF; CDR3nt: TGCGCCAGCAGCCAAGTTCCGGGACAGACTTACGAGCAGTACTTC
abundance: NA; d_gene: NA; v_gene: TRBV27; j_gene: TRBJ1-1; CDR3aa: CASSLRAANTEAFF; CDR3nt: TGTGCCAGCAGTTTGAGGGCCGCGAACACTGAAGCTTTCTTT
abundance: NA; d_gene: TRBD1; v_gene: TRBV4-1; j_gene: TRBJ1-5; CDR3aa: CASSQVYRDRVLSQHF; CDR3nt: TGCGCCAGCAGCCAAGTCTACCGGGACAGGGTTTTGTCCCAGCATTTT
abundance: NA; d_gene: TRBD2; v_gene: TRBV9; j_gene: TRBJ2-1; CDR3aa: CASSVEGTSDEQFF; CDR3nt: TGTGCCAGCAGCGTAGAAGGGACTAGCGATGAGCAGTTCTTC
abundance: once; d_gene: NA; v_gene: TRBV6-5; j_gene: TRBJ1-5; CDR3aa: CASSDGGGYQPQHF; CDR3nt: TGTGCCAGCAGTGATGGGGGAGGATATCAGCCCCAGCATTTT
abundance: NA; d_gene: TRBD2; v_gene: TRBV9; j_gene: TRBJ2-7; CDR3aa: CASSGRDGGSRYEQYF; CDR3nt: TGTGCCAGCAGCGGAAGGGACGGGGGGTCCCGCTACGAGCAGTACTTC
abundance: NA; d_gene: TRBD2; v_gene: TRBV19; j_gene: TRBJ2-1; CDR3aa: CASTPRGTSGRAVRNEQFF; CDR3nt: TGTGCCAGTACTCCCCGCGGGACTAGCGGGAGGGCAGTACGCAATGAGCAGTTCTTC
abundance: NA; d_gene: TRBD1; v_gene: TRBV4-1; j_gene: TRBJ1-2; CDR3aa: CASSSGQGLQDGGYTF; CDR3nt: TGCGCCAGCAGTTCCGGACAGGGGCTTCAAGACGGTGGCTACACCTTC
abundance: NA; d_gene: NA; v_gene: TRBV11-2; j_gene: TRBJ2-1; CDR3aa: CASSEHHGDEQFF; CDR3nt: TGTGCCAGCAGCGAGCACCACGGAGATGAGCAGTTCTTC
abundance: NA; d_gene: TRBD2; v_gene: TRBV5-8; j_gene: TRBJ2-3; CDR3aa: CASRSGLAVSSTDTQYF; CDR3nt: TGTGCCAGCAGGTCGGGACTAGCGGTGTCTAGCACAGATACGCAGTATTTT